This TCR beta chain originates from a study of blood T cell repertoires in COVID-19. Study as a whole: From T cells, B-cell-depleted T cells, or PBMCs came the material, which was cDNA or gDNA.

Everyone who took part was roughly 18 to 90 years old, and they came from 20 to 25 US areas. Deletions cut 6 bases from V and 9 bases from J, with 24 bases between. The CDR3 covers 16 residues. Germline CDR1 is ENHRY and CDR2 is SYGVKD. Clones were sequenced by immunoSEQ multiplex PCR, and TCRdb holds only the in-frame ones, with some missing. The data hold some 150,000 clones, with approximately 89% observed a single time. The specimen was PBMCs or T cells enriched from blood (not recorded which). This TCR was sampled from a young woman who had recovered from COVID-19. The chain has TRBV10-3 and TRBJ2-1, with D perhaps matching TRBD2 (6 bases). In DNA, the CDR3 is TGTGCCATCAGGGAAAAACCGGGACTTTTAGAAGGTGAGCAGTTCTTC. It specifies CAIREKPGLLEGEQFF.